Sequencing of this T cell receptor (beta chain) was carried out in a study of blood T cell repertoires in COVID-19. Background on the study: The United States, Italy and Spain provided the acute and convalescent COVID-19 samples. PBMCs, B-cell-depleted T cells, or T cells were the source of the cDNA or gDNA that made up the material.

The CDR3 covers 15 residues. The germline CDR1 and CDR2 sequences are SGHRS and YFSETQ. The V gene lost 0 bases and the J gene lost 8 bases, with 15 bases spanning the gap. Authors' data handling: Amplification from reference gene primers served as the basis for estimated nucleated cell counts. The data were produced by immunoSEQ multiplex PCR, yet TCRdb's version contains in-frame clones alone and is incomplete. V and J calls and clone size come straight from that table; D and trimming were deduced from the DNA. This table has around 250,000 clones, more than 70% appearing once. The chain couples TRBV5-1 to TRBJ2-1, with D perhaps TRBD2 (6 bases). The sample was peripheral blood. The receptor was isolated from a man aged 80 or over with acute or convalescent COVID-19. The CDR3 DNA sequence: TGCGCCAGCAGCTTGGGTAGCCCGGGAGACTATGAGCAGTTCTTC. This codes for CASSLGSPGDYEQFF. The whole variable domain, remainder taken from reference TRBV5-1 and TRBJ2-1, is KAGVTQTPRYLIKTRGQQVTLSCSPISGHRSVSWYQQTPGQGLQFLFEYFSETQRNKGNFPGRFSGRQFSNSRSEMNVSTLELGDSALYLCASSLGSPGDYEQFFGPGTRLTVL.